This TCR beta chain was captured in a study of CD8+ T cells in alopecia areata. The germline CDR1 and CDR2 sequences are SNHLY and FYNNEI. Deletions cut 8 bases from V and 6 bases from J, with 16 bases between. This CDR3 is 13 amino acids long. Sequencing used cDNA as its template, made by extracting RNA and reverse transcribing it. Using immunoSEQ multiplex PCR, the repertoire was profiled, and TCRdb retains in-frame clones only, with some absent. The sample includes 150,000 to 200,000 clones, about 63% of them seen just once. The V gene is TRBV2, the J gene TRBJ1-1; D remains ambiguous. This clonotype was obtained from a human donor with alopecia areata. The material sequenced was CD4+ T cells sorted from blood, taken at week 0. The CDR3 loop is CASLLTQSPEAFF. The CDR3 DNA reads as TGTGCCAGCCTCCTGACCCAATCCCCTGAAGCTTTCTTT.